Below, 18 T cell receptor beta chains from the same sample are listed, as sequenced in a study of blood T cell repertoires in COVID-19. The table came from immunoSEQ multiplex PCR; TCRdb's copy has only in-frame clones and leaves some out. The repertoire has fewer than 250,000 clones, about nine tenths of them found once; the top ten carry 0.83%. Source material: peripheral blood. The receptors here all came from a young man with COVID-19, enrolled during active disease.

V is TRBV29-1 and J is TRBJ2-1; a weak D match, TRBD1 (5 bases). Looked up from germline, CDR1 is SQVTM and CDR2 is ANQGSEA. The germline V and J ends were trimmed by 6 bases and 2 bases, with 11 bases remaining between them. The CDR3 is made up of 13 amino acids. CDR3 coding DNA: TGCAGCGTCTTTAAGGGGACCTACAATGAGCAGTTCTTC. This translates into CSVFKGTYNEQFF.

The genes are TRBV13 and TRBJ2-5; TRBD1 agrees at 12 bases. Germline CDR1 and CDR2: PRHDT and FYEKMQ (reference sequence). The junction had 6 bases not matched to a gene; V was cut back by 5 bases and J by 5 bases. This CDR3 has 15 residues. The CDR3 spells CASSRGQGAGETQYF. Written as DNA, the CDR3 is TGTGCCAGCAGCCGGGGACAGGGGGCTGGGGAGACCCAGTACTTC. The whole variable domain, filled in from reference TRBV13 and TRBJ2-5, reads AAGVIQSPRHLIKEKRETATLKCYPIPRHDTVYWYQQGPGQDPQFLISFYEKMQSDKGSIPDRFSAQQFSDYHSELNMSSLELGDSALYFCASSRGQGAGETQYFGPGTRLLVL.

J is TRBJ1-6 and V is TRBV24-1, with no clear D. The CDR3 length is 17 residues. Trimming left V 4 bases short and J 4 bases short, with 16 bases between. CDR1 KGHDR and CDR2 SFDVKD come from the germline V gene. The DNA of the CDR3 is TGTGCCACCAGTGACCCTTTCGGGGAGGCATATAATTCACCCCTCCACTTT. Protein: CATSDPFGEAYNSPLHF.

V is TRBV19 and J is TRBJ2-6; perhaps TRBD2 as D (6 bases). From germline, CDR1 is LNHDA and CDR2 SQIVND (reference sequence). The CDR3 runs to 19 residues. Trimming removed 3 bases at V and 0 bases at J, with 18 bases between. CDR3 coding DNA: TGTGCCAGTAGTATTGGAGGGGCAGGTCCGATCTCTGGGGCCAACGTCCTGACTTTC. This codes for CASSIGGAGPISGANVLTF.

The chain uses TRBV4-1 and TRBJ1-2, with a tentative D call TRBD1 (6 bases). This CDR3 comprises 13 residues. Trimming shortened V by 6 bases and J by 4 bases, and 12 bases separated the two germline ends. In germline, CDR1 is MGHRA, CDR2 YSYEKL. The CDR3 spells CASSETRGYGYTF. As DNA, the CDR3 is TGCGCCAGCAGTGAAACCAGGGGCTATGGCTACACCTTC.

The chain uses TRBV19 and TRBJ1-4; 7 bases agree with TRBD1. This CDR3 comprises 14 residues. Losses at the gene ends were 6 bases for V and 8 bases for J; bases not matched to a gene: 9. The germline gives CDR1 LNHDA, CDR2 SQIVND (reference sequence). CDR3 in amino acids: CASRRTGGSEKLFF. For the CDR3, the DNA is TGTGCCAGTAGACGGACAGGTGGAAGCGAAAAACTGTTTTTT.

This clone was seen once. CDR3 sequence: CASRTGFNQPQHF. In DNA form, the CDR3 reads TGTGCCAGTCGGACAGGGTTCAATCAGCCCCAGCATTTT. V and J are TRBV19 and TRBJ1-5; TRBD1 matches 8 bases. Germline CDR1 reads LNHDA; CDR2 reads SQIVND (reference sequence). The CDR3 has 13 amino acids. The J segment lost 3 bases and the V segment lost 8 bases, leaving 3 bases of the junction unmatched. Combining the CDR3 with reference TRBV19 and TRBJ1-5 gives the whole variable domain DGGITQSPKYLFRKEGQNVTLSCEQNLNHDAMYWYRQDPGQGLRLIYYSQIVNDFQKGDIAEGYSVSREKKESFPLTVTSAQKNPTAFYLCASRTGFNQPQHFGDGTRLSIL.

The chain carries TRBV12-3 or TRBV12-4 and TRBJ2-7; TRBD1 is a possible D gene (6 bases). The CDR3 has 13 amino acids. V was pared by 4 bases and J by 2 bases, with 9 bases between. CDR3: CASSSGQPYEQYF. The DNA of the CDR3 is TGTGCCAGCAGTTCGGGACAACCCTACGAGCAGTACTTC.

This chain joins TRBV11-2 and TRBJ1-4; TRBD1 might be the D (6 bases). The CDR3 totals 16 residues. Trimming left V 6 bases short and J 4 bases short, with 18 bases between. Germline V gene data show CDR1 as SGHAT and CDR2 as FQNNGV. CDR3 sequence reads: CASRQWDQGFNEKLFF. The CDR3 region has the DNA TGTGCCAGCAGACAATGGGATCAGGGGTTTAATGAAAAACTGTTTTTT.

V is TRBV4-1 and J is TRBJ1-3; no clear D gene. Germline CDR1 is MGHRA and CDR2 is YSYEKL. The CDR3 length is 16 residues. V gave up 3 bases and J gave up 0 bases, with 12 bases separating them. Here the CDR3 DNA reads TGCGCCAGCAGCCACACCACAGCATTCTCTGGAAACACCATATATTTT. Translated: CASSHTTAFSGNTIYF.

The rearrangement joins TRBV7-9 to TRBJ1-1, with no clear D. Trimming pared 4 bases from V and 4 bases from J, leaving 7 bases between. Per the germline V gene, CDR1 is SEHNR and CDR2 is FQNEAQ (reference sequence). The CDR3 covers 12 residues. The CDR3 sequence is CASSSGGTEAFF. The DNA of the CDR3 is TGTGCCAGCAGCTCCGGTGGCACTGAAGCTTTCTTT.

The chain uses TRBV7-2 and TRBJ1-6, with no clear D. CDR3 length equals 16 residues. CDR1 SGHTA and CDR2 FQGNSA come from the germline V gene. V lost 4 bases, J lost 7 bases, and 17 bases lay in between. The CDR3 loop is CASSSGGVLPNSPLHF. DNA for the CDR3: TGTGCCAGCAGCTCCGGTGGAGTCCTCCCGAATTCACCCCTCCACTTT.

The V call is TRBV3-1 (or the pseudogene TRBV3-2), the J call TRBJ1-6; 10 bases agree with TRBD1. The germline V gene encodes CDR1 LGHDT and CDR2 YNNKEL (reference sequence). This CDR3 comprises 15 residues. The junction had 6 bases not matched to a gene; V was cut back by 3 bases and J by 10 bases. The CDR3 is CASSHGQGVGSPLHF. The CDR3 region has the DNA TGTGCCAGCAGCCACGGACAGGGGGTAGGGTCACCCCTCCACTTT.

The V and J genes are TRBV5-1 and TRBJ2-1, with TRBD1 as a possible D gene (6 bases). The CDR3 is made up of 16 amino acids. Per germline, CDR1 SGHRS and CDR2 YFSETQ. The germline V and J ends were trimmed by 0 bases and 5 bases, with 15 bases remaining between them. The CDR3 reads CASSLAMDSANNEQFF. CDR3 in DNA: TGCGCCAGCAGCTTGGCGATGGACAGTGCCAACAATGAGCAGTTCTTC.

The chain joins TRBV6-5 to TRBJ2-3; perhaps TRBD1 as D (6 bases). V was clipped by 2 bases and J by 5 bases, with 14 bases between them. The V gene's germline CDR1 is MNHEY and CDR2 SVGAGI. The CDR3 covers 15 residues. The chain's CDR3 is CASSYRPTGIDTQYF. The CDR3 DNA sequence: TGTGCCAGCAGTTACCGACCCACAGGGATAGATACGCAGTATTTT.

In this sample, this clone turned up once. V gene TRBV19 combines with J gene TRBJ2-2, with unresolved D. Trimming pared 3 bases from V and 0 bases from J, leaving 8 bases between. The germline gives CDR1 LNHDA, CDR2 SQIVND (reference sequence). This CDR3 spans 15 amino acids. CDR3 bases: TGTGCCAGTAGTATGAAGAGGACGAACACCGGGGAGCTGTTTTTT. Its protein product is CASSMKRTNTGELFF. Supplemented by reference TRBV19 and TRBJ2-2, the full variable domain reads DGGITQSPKYLFRKEGQNVTLSCEQNLNHDAMYWYRQDPGQGLRLIYYSQIVNDFQKGDIAEGYSVSREKKESFPLTVTSAQKNPTAFYLCASSMKRTNTGELFFGEGSRLTVL.

Worth noting for this clone: Within the sample, other DNA sequences also encode this same CDR3. V and J are TRBV20-1 and TRBJ2-5; 8 bases align to TRBD2. There are 15 residues in the CDR3. J was trimmed by 2 bases and V by 3 bases; bases with no gene match: 8. Looked up from germline, CDR1 is DFQATT and CDR2 is SNEGSKA (reference sequence). CDR3 amino acids: CSASPGLGYQETQYF. CDR3 sequence (DNA): TGCAGTGCTAGTCCGGGACTAGGTTATCAAGAGACCCAGTACTTC.

The chain's CDR3 is CASSIGQGPYNEQFF. The DNA for the CDR3 is TGTGCCAGTAGTATCGGACAGGGGCCCTACAATGAGCAGTTCTTC. The chain combines TRBV19 with TRBJ2-1; 9 positions match TRBD1. Germline CDR1 and CDR2: LNHDA and SQIVND (reference sequence). V dropped 3 bases and J dropped 2; count of bases not matched to a gene: 2. There are 15 residues in the CDR3. Based on the CDR3 plus reference TRBV19 and TRBJ2-1, the full variable domain is DGGITQSPKYLFRKEGQNVTLSCEQNLNHDAMYWYRQDPGQGLRLIYYSQIVNDFQKGDIAEGYSVSREKKESFPLTVTSAQKNPTAFYLCASSIGQGPYNEQFFGPGTRLTVL.